The entry that follows covers one T cell receptor beta chain sequence. This sample is part of a study of T cell responses to AZD1222 COVID-19 vaccine. Trimming removed 3 bases from V and 7 bases from J, with 16 bases in between. Germline V gene lookup returns CDR1 GTSNPN and CDR2 SVGIG (reference sequence). This CDR3 spans 13 amino acids. Assay: immunoSEQ multiplex PCR; the TCRdb copy retains only in-frame clones and omits some. The sample holds some 99,000 clones, roughly 90% seen once. This chain connects TRBV30 to TRBJ2-7, with D maybe TRBD2 (5 bases). This specimen consisted of peripheral blood, obtained on day 0 of MenACWY control vaccination. This TCR derives from an adult in good health. CDR3 loop: CAWSPFGEREQYF. The CDR3 bases are TGTGCCTGGAGCCCATTCGGGGAGAGGGAGCAGTACTTC.